This T cell receptor (beta chain) appears in the sequencing data of a study of cytomegalovirus exposure and HLA in healthy donors (dated 2017 in TCRdb). In the study overall: An earlier analysis of 587 of the donors reported 250 to 350 Gb of sequence data and some 100 million unique TCR beta sequences from roughly 200 million T cells. Roughly 300 gigabases of sequencing data and roughly 81 million unique TCR sequences made up an early release that covered several hundred HLA-typed donors. Of the 300 to 500 genotyped donors, approximately 80% were placed in the genetic ancestry cluster associated with self-reported Caucasian donors. The study was designed to test whether signatures of past pathogen exposure could be identified by cataloging public T cell receptors. The T cell repertoires of about 700 subjects were profiled by immunosequencing and related to cytomegalovirus serostatus. Along with the 666-subject first cohort, a separate validation cohort of over a hundred different subjects was used. High-throughput TCR immunosequencing, statistical association of individual TCRs with disease status, and machine learning were combined to predict cytomegalovirus infection status. To study patterns of TCR occurrence, a later analysis re-analyzed previously published TCR beta repertoires from 650 to 750 donors and added high-resolution HLA genotyping. In the later analysis, no new phenotypic data were used to find candidate immune exposures; instead, reliance was placed on TCR beta sequences and their occurrence across donors. To decide whether each TCR beta V gene segment behaved as functional or pseudogenic, an earlier analysis of approximately 590 of the donors relied on high-throughput TCR beta sequencing. Donor age, sex, ethnicity and CMV serostatus were collected together with the repertoire data. Genome-wide SNP genotypes for about three fifths of the roughly 670 donors were used in a later genetic analysis, which treated that subset as a discovery cohort. Every repertoire in the discovery cohort had been generated on one and the same sequencing platform. Class I and class II HLA loci were covered by the typing at four-digit resolution. The number of donors typed differed by locus, with roughly 629-640 for A, B, C, DRB1 and DQB1, roughly 520 for DQA1, over 600 for DPA1, and around 430 for DPB1. Because of strong linkage in the cohort, roughly 5 DR-DQ haplotypes were treated as single units for association and clustering. On average, 235,054 unique TCR beta nucleotide sequences were sequenced per donor among fewer than 500 genotyped donors of the cohort, with roughly a sixth of those sequences being non-productive.

In total, roughly 710 healthy bone marrow donors made up the cohort. Cohort members were all nominally healthy when sampled, although unrecorded immune exposures were likely present. The donor was CMV seropositive and belonged to the group of more than 250 seropositive cohort members. A peripheral blood sample was collected from each donor, and TCR beta sequencing was performed on peripheral blood mononuclear cells. Genomic DNA was extracted from the blood cell samples with the Qiagen DNeasy Blood Extraction Kit. Of note for this clone: Its target antigen remains unknown. The record has no base qualities; no much larger clone is one base away.

From the cysteine up to the phenylalanine, the CDR3 has a length of 15 residues. The CDR3 DNA has 45 bases and is translated from base 1. CDR1 and CDR2, per the germline V gene, are MNHEY and SVGAGI. Trimming takes 2 bases from V and 4 bases from J, and the germline ends sit 14 bases apart. General findings and caveats noted by the study authors: This cohort had only TCR beta chains sequenced, and the lack of alpha or paired-chain data limited which features could be detected. The 87-base-pair reads could not distinguish some IMGT-functional V segments, including TRBV6-2 and TRBV6-3, so those segments were excluded. The study listed 150 to 200 TCR beta chains as associated with cytomegalovirus. Assigning TCR associations to individual alleles was difficult when HLA alleles, especially DR and DQ, strongly co-occurred. In a later analysis, some 18,000 TCR beta sequences were associated with specific HLA alleles at a false discovery rate of 0.05. Immune exposure information for the cohort was limited to CMV serostatus. In both the original and validation cohorts, the classifier was reported to diagnose cytomegalovirus status with high specificity and sensitivity. A cluster of highly shared sequence variants was judged likely to be a technical artifact of the sequencing pipeline. Several of the top co-occurrence clusters appeared to be linked to parvovirus B19, influenza, CMV and Epstein-Barr virus, according to a later analysis. A later analysis found that HLA-associated TCR beta chains were more clonally expanded and had lower generation probabilities than equally common non-associated chains. Sequencing depth was assumed to be roughly uniform across donors in the presence/absence analyses, though that assumption may not hold. In vitro tests confirmed that three of the cytomegalovirus-associated TCR beta chains recognize cytomegalovirus antigens. Because counts were too low, about 15 rarely observed V segments, including chromosome 9 orphons, were left out of the earlier analysis of a few hundred of the donors. An earlier analysis of approximately 530 of the donors showed that most TCR beta V segments appeared in productive rearrangements either about 87% or about 30% of the time, which broadly matched IMGT annotations. Linkage disequilibrium might explain the correlated functional status among segregating V segments, but an unknown experimental factor could not be ruled out. In a later analysis, most CMV-associated TCR beta chains were found to appear HLA-restricted, with HLA associations seemingly driven largely by CMV exposure. HLA typing was unavailable for some donors at each locus, so association tests used only the typed subset. According to the authors, the approach could potentially be generalized to other disease states and immunological phenotypes. Most TCR sequences were seen in very few donors, while some public TCRs were found in many individuals. In a later genetic analysis, a missense DCLRE1C variant was associated with V-gene and J-gene trimming of TCR beta chains, and the association was replicated in an independent cohort. In a later analysis, the rate of TCR association differed among HLA loci, with DRB1 alleles having the most associated TCRs and HLA-C alleles having the fewest. A later genetic analysis reported fewer N-insertions in productive TCRs among donors in an Asian-associated ancestry cluster than the approximately 700-donor mean. A further reported finding was that TCR beta sequences accurately predicted the HLA-A and HLA-B alleles for most subjects in the first cohort.

The method behind the library was the immunoSEQ multiplex PCR assay. For the multiplex PCR, a mixture combining 60 forward primers for TCR Vbeta segments and 13 reverse primers for TCR Jbeta segments was used. A multiplex PCR assay on genomic DNA amplified the CDR3 region of rearranged TCR beta genes. The amplified TCR beta libraries were sequenced on the Illumina HiSeq System as 87-base-pair reads. Regarding the original processing steps: A later analysis counted about 82 million unique TCR beta chains across the 666 repertoires, and 9.5 million to 11 million of these chains were shared by at least two donors. Raw reads were error-corrected and collapsed into unique sequences by a nearest-neighbor algorithm in which closely related sequences were merged to remove PCR and sequencing errors. V, D and J gene segments were assigned by aligning CDR3 sequences to IMGT reference sequences. Each retained sequence needed at least a six-nucleotide match to both a V gene segment and a J gene segment. A rearrangement was called productive if the CDR3 had no stop codons and remained in frame with V and J, and every other rearrangement was called non-productive. CDR3 was defined by IMGT convention, running from the second conserved V-encoded cysteine to the conserved J-encoded phenylalanine. The earlier analysis of about 610 of the donors excluded any sequence lacking an unambiguous match to a single V gene segment. An earlier analysis of 450 to 650 of the donors called V segments functional above 56.7% productive rearrangements and segregating when the between-donor standard deviation exceeded 5%. To diagnose cytomegalovirus status from the catalog of TCR beta chain sequences, a statistical classification framework was built. In a later analysis, V and J genes were assigned by comparing TCR nucleotide sequences against IMGT/GENE-DB human TR gene sequences. Using the TCRdist pipeline, a later analysis assigned CDR3 sequences along with most-parsimonious VDJ recombination scenarios. In a later analysis, each TCR beta chain was defined by its CDR3 amino acid sequence together with its V-gene family, and reads without a unique V-gene family were excluded. As a way to deal with suspected cross-contamination and a sequencing artifact, a later analysis dropped 450 to 600 nucleotide sequences that were highly shared and had low generation probability. In a later analysis, a clonal expansion index was calculated for each public chain from normalized within-repertoire ranks of inferred template counts. In a later analysis, generation probabilities were computed using a VDJ recombination model fitted to out-of-frame rearrangements, and the results were checked against IGoR. In a later analysis, hypergeometric tests were used to score TCR-TCR, TCR-HLA and TCR-CMV co-occurrence, with a repertoire-size bias correction applied to TCR pairs. False discovery rates were estimated in a later analysis by permuting HLA or CMV assignments 20 times. In a later analysis, co-occurring TCRs were grouped using DBSCAN, and TCRdist sequence similarity was added for clustering within HLA-allele-positive subsets. Repertoires with fewer than 30,000 or more than 120,000 public chains, plus five repertoires with anomalous nucleotide sharing, were excluded from co-occurrence clustering. TCRdb mirrors the immuneACCESS table, restricted to in-frame sequences. Some clones are absent from its copies; in checked studies, under half trace to an unresolved V gene, and the reason for the others is unknown. From that table come the V and J calls and clone size; the DNA was used to work out D and trimming. Counted in this sample were just under 250,000 clones; 82% of them appeared once. Clones ranked in the top ten supply around 5.4% of the sample.

The clonotype comes from a woman aged 40 to 55 in good health and CMV-seropositive. The receptor chain draws on TRBV6-5 and TRBJ1-1; the D gene cannot be resolved reliably. Material for sequencing was PBMCs. The bases read TGTGCCAGCAGTTACGGCCGACCTCGGGGCACTGAAGCTTTCTTT. The encoded protein is CASSYGRPRGTEAFF.